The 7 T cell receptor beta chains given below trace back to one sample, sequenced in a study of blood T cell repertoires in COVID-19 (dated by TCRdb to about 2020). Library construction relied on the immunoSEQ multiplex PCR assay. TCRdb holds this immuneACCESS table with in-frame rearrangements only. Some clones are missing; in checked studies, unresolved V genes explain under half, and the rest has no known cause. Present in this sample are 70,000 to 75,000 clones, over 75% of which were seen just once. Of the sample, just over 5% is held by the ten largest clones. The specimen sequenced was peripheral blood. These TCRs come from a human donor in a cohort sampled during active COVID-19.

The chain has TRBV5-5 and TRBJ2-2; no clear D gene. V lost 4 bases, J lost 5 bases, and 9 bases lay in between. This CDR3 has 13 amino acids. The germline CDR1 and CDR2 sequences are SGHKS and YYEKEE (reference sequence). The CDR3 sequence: CASSNPGTGELFF. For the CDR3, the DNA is TGTGCCAGCAGCAACCCCGGGACCGGGGAGCTGTTTTTT.

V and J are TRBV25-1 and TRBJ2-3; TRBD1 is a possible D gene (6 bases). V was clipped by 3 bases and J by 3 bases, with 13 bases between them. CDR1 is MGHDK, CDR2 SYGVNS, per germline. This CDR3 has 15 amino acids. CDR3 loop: CASSDPGQQTDTQYF. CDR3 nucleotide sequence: TGTGCCAGCAGTGACCCGGGACAACAAACAGATACGCAGTATTTT.

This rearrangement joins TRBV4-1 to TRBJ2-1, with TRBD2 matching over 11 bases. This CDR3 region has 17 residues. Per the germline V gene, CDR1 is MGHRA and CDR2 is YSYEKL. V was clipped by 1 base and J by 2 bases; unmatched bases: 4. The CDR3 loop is CASSQGSSGRTYNEQFF. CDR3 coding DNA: TGCGCCAGCAGCCAAGGTTCTAGCGGGAGGACCTACAATGAGCAGTTCTTC.

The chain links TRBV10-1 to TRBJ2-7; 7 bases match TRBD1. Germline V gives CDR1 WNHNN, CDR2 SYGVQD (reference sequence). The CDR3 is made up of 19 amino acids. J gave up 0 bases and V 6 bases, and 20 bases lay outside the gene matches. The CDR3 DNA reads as TGCGCCAGCAGCCCAGGACAGGTCCCCGGCCACCCTAACTCCTACGAGCAGTACTTC. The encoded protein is CASSPGQVPGHPNSYEQYF.

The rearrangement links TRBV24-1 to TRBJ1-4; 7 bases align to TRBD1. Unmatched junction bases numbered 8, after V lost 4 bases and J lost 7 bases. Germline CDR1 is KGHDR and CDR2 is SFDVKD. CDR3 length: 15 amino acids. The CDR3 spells CATSERGQLGEKLFF. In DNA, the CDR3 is TGTGCCACCAGTGAACGGGGACAGTTGGGTGAAAAACTGTTTTTT.

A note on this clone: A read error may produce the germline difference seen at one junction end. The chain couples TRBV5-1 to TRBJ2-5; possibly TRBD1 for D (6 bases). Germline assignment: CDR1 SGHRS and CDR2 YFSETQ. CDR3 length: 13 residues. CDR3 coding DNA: TGCGCCAGCAGTTTGGGGGCCAGAGAGACCCAGTACTTC. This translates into CASSLGARETQYF.

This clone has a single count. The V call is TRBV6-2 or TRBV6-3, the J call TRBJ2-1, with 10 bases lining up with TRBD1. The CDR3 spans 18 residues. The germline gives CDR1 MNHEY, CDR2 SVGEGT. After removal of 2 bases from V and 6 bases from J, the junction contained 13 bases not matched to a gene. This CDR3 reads CASSYPRFGTGDPNEQFF. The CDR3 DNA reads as TGTGCCAGCAGTTACCCCCGCTTTGGGACAGGGGACCCCAATGAGCAGTTCTTC.